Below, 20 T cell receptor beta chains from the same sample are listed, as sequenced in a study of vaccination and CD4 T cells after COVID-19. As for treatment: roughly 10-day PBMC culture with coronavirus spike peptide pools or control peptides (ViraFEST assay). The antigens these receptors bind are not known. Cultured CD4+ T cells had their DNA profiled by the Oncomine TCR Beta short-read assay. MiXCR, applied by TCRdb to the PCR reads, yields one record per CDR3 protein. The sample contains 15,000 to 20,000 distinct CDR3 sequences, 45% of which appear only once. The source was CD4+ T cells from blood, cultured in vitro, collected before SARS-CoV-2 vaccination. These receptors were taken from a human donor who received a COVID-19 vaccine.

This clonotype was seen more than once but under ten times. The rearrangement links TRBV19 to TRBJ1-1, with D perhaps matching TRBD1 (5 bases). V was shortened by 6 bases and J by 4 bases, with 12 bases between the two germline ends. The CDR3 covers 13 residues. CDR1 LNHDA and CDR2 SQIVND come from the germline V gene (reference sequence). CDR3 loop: CASRAGWGTEAFF. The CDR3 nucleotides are TGTGCCAGTAGGGCAGGGTGGGGCACTGAAGCTTTCTTT.

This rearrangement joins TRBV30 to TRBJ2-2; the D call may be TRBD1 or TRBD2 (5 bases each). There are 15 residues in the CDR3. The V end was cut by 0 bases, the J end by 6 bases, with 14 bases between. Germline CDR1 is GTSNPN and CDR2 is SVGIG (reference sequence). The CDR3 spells CAWSVQVPRAGELFF. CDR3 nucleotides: TGTGCCTGGAGTGTACAGGTCCCGCGGGCCGGGGAGCTGTTTTTT.

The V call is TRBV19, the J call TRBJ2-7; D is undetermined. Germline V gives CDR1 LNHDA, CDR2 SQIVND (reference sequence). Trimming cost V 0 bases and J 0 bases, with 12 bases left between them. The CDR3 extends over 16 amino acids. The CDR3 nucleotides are TGTGCCAGTAGTATAGATAGCTACACGAGCTCCTACGAGCAGTACTTC. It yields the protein CASSIDSYTSSYEQYF.

The DNA for the CDR3 is TGTGCCATCAGTGCAATACAGGGTTATGGCTACACCTTC. It translates to CAISAIQGYGYTF. The chain uses TRBV10-3 and TRBJ1-2; perhaps TRBD1 as D (6 bases). CDR1 ENHRY and CDR2 SYGVKD come from the germline V gene. The CDR3 loop spans 13 amino acids. The ends were cut back, 4 bases at V and 5 bases at J, with 11 bases in the middle.

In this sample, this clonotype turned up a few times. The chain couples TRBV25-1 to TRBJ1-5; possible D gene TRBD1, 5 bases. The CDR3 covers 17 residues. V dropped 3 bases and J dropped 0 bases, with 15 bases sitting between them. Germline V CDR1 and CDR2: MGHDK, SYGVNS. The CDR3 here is CASSEMGEEGSNQPQHF. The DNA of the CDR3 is TGTGCCAGCAGTGAGATGGGGGAAGAGGGTAGCAATCAGCCCCAGCATTTT.

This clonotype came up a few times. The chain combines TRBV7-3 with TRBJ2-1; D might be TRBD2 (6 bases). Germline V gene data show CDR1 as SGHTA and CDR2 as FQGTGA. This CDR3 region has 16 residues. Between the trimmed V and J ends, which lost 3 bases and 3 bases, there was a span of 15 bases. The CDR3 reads CASSFSGGADYNEQFF. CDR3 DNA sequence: TGTGCCAGCAGCTTTTCAGGCGGGGCGGACTACAATGAGCAGTTCTTC.

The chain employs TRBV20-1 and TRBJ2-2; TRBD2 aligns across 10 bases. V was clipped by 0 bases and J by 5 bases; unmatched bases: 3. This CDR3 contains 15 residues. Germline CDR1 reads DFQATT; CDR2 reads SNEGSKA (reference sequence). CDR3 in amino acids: CSARDGTSATGELFF. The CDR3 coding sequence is TGCAGTGCTAGAGATGGGACTAGCGCGACCGGGGAGCTGTTTTTT.

As DNA, the CDR3 is TGTGCCAGCAGCAACCGAAACACCGGGGAGCTGTTTTTT. Protein sequence: CASSNRNTGELFF. The genes are TRBV7-9 and TRBJ2-2, with no clear D. Germline V gene data show CDR1 as SEHNR and CDR2 as FQNEAQ (reference sequence). Trimming took off 5 bases at V and 2 bases at J, with 6 bases between the two ends. The CDR3 contains 13 residues.

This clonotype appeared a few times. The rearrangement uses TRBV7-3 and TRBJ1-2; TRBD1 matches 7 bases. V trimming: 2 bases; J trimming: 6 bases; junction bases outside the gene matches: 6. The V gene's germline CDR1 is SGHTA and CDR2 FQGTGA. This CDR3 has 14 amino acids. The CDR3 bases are TGTGCCAGCAGCTTAGAACCGACAGGGCATGGCTACACCTTC. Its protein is CASSLEPTGHGYTF.

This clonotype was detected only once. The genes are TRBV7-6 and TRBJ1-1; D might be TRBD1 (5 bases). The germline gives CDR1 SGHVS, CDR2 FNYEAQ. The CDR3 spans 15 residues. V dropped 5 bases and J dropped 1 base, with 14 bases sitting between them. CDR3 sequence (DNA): TGTGCCAGCAGCCCGCAGGGAGGCTCGAACACTGAAGCTTTCTTT. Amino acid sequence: CASSPQGGSNTEAFF.

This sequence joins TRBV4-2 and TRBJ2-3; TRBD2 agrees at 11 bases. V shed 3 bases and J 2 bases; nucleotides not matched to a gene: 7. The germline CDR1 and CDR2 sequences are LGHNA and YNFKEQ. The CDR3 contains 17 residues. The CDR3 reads CASSHAIAGGYTDTQYF. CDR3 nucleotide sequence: TGTGCCAGCAGCCACGCCATAGCGGGGGGGTACACAGATACGCAGTATTTT.

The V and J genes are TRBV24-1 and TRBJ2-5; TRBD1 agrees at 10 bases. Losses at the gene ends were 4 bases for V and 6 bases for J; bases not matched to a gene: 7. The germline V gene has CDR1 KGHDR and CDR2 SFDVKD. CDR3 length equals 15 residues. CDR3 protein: CATSDRDRGTKTQYF. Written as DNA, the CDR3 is TGTGCCACCAGTGACCGGGACAGGGGAACGAAGACCCAGTACTTC.

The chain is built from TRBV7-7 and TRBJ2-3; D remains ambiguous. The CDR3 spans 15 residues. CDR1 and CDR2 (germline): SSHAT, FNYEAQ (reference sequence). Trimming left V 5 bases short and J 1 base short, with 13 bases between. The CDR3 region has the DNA TGTGCCAGCAGCCCGACCGGGTCGGGCACAGATACGCAGTATTTT. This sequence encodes CASSPTGSGTDTQYF.

CDR3 region: CASSFSGEATDTQYF. CDR3 bases: TGTGCCAGCAGCTTCAGCGGGGAGGCCACAGATACGCAGTATTTT. V gene TRBV5-8 combines with J gene TRBJ2-3; 7 nucleotides match TRBD2. Losses at the gene ends were 2 bases for V and 2 bases for J; bases not matched to a gene: 5. CDR3 length equals 15 residues. The V gene's germline CDR1 is SGHTS and CDR2 YDEGEE.

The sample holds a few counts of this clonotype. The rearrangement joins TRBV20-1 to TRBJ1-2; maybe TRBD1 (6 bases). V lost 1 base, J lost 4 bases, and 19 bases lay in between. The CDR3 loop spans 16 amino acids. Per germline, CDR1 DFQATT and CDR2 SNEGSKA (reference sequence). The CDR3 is CSARVGSMGATYGYTF. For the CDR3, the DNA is TGCAGTGCTAGAGTAGGGTCAATGGGGGCTACCTATGGCTACACCTTC.

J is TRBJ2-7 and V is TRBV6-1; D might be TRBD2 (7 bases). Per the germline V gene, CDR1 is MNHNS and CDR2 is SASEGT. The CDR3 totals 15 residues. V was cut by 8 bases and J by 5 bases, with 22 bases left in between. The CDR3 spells CASSKGGLQTNEQYF. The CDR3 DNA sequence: TGTGCCAGCTCTAAAGGGGGACTACAGACTAACGAGCAGTACTTC.

Here the CDR3 reads CASSLGAGPVQETQYF. The CDR3, as DNA: TGTGCCAGCAGTTTGGGGGCCGGGCCCGTTCAAGAGACCCAGTACTTC. The chain joins TRBV27 to TRBJ2-5, with D possibly matching TRBD1 (6 bases). There are 16 residues in the CDR3. Germline V lookup: CDR1 MNHEY, CDR2 SMNVEV (reference sequence). With 3 bases removed from V and 2 bases from J, the gap between germline ends came to 16 bases.

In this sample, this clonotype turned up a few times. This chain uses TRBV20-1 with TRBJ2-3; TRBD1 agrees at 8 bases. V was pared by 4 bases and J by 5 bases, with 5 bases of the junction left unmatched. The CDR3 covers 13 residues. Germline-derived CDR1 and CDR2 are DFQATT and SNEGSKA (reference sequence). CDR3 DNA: TGCAGTGCTATGCAGGGGGCAGGAGATACGCAGTATTTT. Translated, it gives CSAMQGAGDTQYF.

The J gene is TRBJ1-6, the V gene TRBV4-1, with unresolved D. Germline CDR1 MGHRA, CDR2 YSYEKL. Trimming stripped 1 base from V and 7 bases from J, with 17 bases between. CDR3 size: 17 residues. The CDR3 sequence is CASSQVFPGVGNSPLHF. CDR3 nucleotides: TGCGCCAGCAGCCAAGTTTTTCCGGGAGTAGGGAATTCACCCCTCCACTTT.

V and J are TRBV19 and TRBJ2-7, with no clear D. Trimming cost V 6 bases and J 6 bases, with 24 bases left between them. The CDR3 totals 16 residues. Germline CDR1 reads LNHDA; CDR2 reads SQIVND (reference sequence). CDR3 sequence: CASRGFIGGFPGEQYF. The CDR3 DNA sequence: TGTGCCAGTAGAGGGTTCATCGGTGGGTTCCCCGGCGAGCAGTACTTC.